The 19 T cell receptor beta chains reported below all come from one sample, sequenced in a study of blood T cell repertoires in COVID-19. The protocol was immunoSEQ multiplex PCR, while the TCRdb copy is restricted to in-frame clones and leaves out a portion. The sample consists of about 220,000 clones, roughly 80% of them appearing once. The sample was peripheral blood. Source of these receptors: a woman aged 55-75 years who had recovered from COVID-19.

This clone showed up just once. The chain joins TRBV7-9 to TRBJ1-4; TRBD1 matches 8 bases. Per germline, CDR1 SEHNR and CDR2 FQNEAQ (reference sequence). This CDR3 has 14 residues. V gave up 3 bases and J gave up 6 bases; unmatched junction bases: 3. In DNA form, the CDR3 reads TGTGCCAGCAGCTTTCAGGGGGCGGATGAAAAACTGTTTTTT. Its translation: CASSFQGADEKLFF.

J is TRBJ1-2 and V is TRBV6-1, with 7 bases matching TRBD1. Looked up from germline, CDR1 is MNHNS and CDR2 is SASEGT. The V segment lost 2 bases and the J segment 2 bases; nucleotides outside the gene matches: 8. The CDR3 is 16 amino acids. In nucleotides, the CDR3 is TGTGCCAGCAGTGAATTCCACGGGACAGCGAACTATGGCTACACCTTC. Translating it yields CASSEFHGTANYGYTF.

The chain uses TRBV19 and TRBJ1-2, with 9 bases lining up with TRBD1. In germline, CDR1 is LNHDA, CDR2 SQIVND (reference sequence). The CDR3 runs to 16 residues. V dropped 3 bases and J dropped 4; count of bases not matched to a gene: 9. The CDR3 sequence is CASSIPGTGTLYGYTF. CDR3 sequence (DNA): TGTGCCAGTAGTATCCCCGGGACAGGGACTCTCTATGGCTACACCTTC.

The CDR3 loop reads CASRARGNTIYF. CDR3 nucleotides: TGTGCCAGCAGGGCTAGGGGAAACACCATATATTTT. The chain uses TRBV2 and TRBJ1-3; D uncertain. In germline, CDR1 is SNHLY, CDR2 FYNNEI. The CDR3 covers 12 residues. V was shortened by 6 bases and J by 4 bases, with 7 bases between the two germline ends.

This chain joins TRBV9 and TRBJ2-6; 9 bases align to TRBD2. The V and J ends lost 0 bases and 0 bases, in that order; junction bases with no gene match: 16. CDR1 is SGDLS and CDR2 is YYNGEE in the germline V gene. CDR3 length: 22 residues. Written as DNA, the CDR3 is TGTGCCAGCAGCGTAGCCCCCCTCCCCGCGGGGGGGCTCTCCTCTGGGGCCAACGTCCTGACTTTC. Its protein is CASSVAPLPAGGLSSGANVLTF.

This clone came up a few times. This chain's CDR3 is CASSYRGTGDYEQYF. As DNA, the CDR3 is TGTGCCAGCAGTTACCGTGGGACAGGGGACTACGAGCAGTACTTC. V and J are TRBV6-6 and TRBJ2-7; the match to TRBD1 covers 10 bases. The length of the CDR3 is 15 residues. CDR1 is MNHNY, CDR2 SVGAGI, per germline (reference sequence). The ends lost 2 bases at V and 3 bases at J; junction bases unmatched: 4.

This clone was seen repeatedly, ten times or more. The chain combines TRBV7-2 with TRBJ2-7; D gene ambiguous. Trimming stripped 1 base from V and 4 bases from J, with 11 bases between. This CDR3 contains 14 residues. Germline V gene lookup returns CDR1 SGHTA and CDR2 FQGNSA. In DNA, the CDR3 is TGTGCCAGCAGCTTAGTTGGCAAAAGTTACGAGCAGTACTTC. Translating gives CASSLVGKSYEQYF.

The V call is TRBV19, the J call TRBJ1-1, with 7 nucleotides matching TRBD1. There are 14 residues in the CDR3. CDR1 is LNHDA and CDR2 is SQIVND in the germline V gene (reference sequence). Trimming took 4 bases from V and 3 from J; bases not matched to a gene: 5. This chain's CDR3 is CASSTRDRDTEAFF. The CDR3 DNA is TGTGCCAGTAGTACACGGGACAGAGACACTGAAGCTTTCTTT.

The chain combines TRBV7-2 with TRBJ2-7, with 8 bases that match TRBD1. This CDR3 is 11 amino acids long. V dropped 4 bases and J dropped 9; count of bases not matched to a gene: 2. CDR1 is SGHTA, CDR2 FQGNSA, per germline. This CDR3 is CASSSGTGQYF. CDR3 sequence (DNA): TGTGCCAGCAGCTCGGGGACAGGGCAGTACTTC. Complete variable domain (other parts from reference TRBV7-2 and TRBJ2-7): GAGVSQSPSNKVTEKGKDVELRCDPISGHTALYWYRQSLGQGLEFLIYFQGNSAPDKSGLPSDRFSAERTGGSVSTLTIQRTQQEDSAVYLCASSSGTGQYFGPGTRLTVT.

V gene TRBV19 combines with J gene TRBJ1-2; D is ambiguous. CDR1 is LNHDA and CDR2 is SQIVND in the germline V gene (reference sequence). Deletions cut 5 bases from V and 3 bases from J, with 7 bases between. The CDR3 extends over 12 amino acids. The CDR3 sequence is CASSQAYYGYTF. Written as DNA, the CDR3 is TGTGCCAGTAGTCAGGCGTACTATGGCTACACCTTC.

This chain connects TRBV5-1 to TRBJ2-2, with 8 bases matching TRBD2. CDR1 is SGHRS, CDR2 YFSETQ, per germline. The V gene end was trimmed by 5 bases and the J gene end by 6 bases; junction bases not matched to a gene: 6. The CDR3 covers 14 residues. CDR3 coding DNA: TGCGCCAGCAGTAACCCGGGGGGGGCCGGGGAGCTGTTTTTT. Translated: CASSNPGGAGELFF.

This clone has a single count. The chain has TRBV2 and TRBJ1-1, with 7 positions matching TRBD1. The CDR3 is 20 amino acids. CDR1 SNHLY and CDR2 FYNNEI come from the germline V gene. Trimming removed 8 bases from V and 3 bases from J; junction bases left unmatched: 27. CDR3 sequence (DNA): TGTGCCAGCGTCCACAATCCGTCCGCACCGGGACAGACCTGGGACACTGAAGCTTTCTTT. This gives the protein CASVHNPSAPGQTWDTEAFF.

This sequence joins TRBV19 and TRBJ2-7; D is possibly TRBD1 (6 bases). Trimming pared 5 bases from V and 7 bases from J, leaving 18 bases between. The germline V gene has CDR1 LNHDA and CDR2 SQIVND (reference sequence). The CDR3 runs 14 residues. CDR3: CASSSQGGSREQYF. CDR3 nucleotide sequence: TGTGCCAGTAGTTCCCAAGGGGGTTCGCGGGAGCAGTACTTC.

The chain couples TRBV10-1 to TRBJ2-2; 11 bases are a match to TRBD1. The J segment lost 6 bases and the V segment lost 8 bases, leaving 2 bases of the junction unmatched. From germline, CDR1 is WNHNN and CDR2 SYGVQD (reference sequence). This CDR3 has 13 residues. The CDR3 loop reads CASQDRGPGELFF. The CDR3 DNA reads TGCGCCAGCCAGGACAGGGGGCCCGGGGAGCTGTTTTTT.

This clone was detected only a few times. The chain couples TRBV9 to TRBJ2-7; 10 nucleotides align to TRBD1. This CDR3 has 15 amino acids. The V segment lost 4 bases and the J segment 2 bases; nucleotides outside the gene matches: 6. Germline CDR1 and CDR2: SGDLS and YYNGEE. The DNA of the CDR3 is TGTGCCAGCAGCCCTCGGACAGGGGGGACCTACGAGCAGTACTTC. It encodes CASSPRTGGTYEQYF.

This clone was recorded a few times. CDR3 DNA: TGTGCCAGCGCCACAGGGAGTTCTGGAAACACCATATATTTT. Translating gives CASATGSSGNTIYF. The rearrangement links TRBV19 to TRBJ1-3; possibly TRBD1 for D (6 bases). CDR3 length equals 14 residues. V lost 9 bases, J lost 1 base, and 13 bases lay in between. Germline-derived CDR1 and CDR2 are LNHDA and SQIVND (reference sequence).

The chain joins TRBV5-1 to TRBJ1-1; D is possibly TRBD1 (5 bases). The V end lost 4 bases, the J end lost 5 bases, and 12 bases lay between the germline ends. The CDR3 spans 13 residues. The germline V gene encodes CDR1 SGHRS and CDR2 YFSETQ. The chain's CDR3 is CASSPGGRTEAFF. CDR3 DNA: TGCGCCAGCAGCCCGGGGGGTCGGACTGAAGCTTTCTTT.

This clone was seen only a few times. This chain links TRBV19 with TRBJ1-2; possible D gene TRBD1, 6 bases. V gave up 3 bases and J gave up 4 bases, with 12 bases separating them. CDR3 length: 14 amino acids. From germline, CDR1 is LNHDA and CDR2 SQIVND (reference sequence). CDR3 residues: CASSIAGAGYGYTF. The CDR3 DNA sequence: TGTGCCAGTAGTATTGCGGGGGCCGGCTATGGCTACACCTTC.

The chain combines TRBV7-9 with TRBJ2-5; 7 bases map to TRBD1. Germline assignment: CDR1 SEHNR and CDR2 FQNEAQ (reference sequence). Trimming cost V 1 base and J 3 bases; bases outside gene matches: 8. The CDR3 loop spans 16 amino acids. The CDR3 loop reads CASSLGPGQQKETQYF. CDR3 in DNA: TGTGCCAGCAGCTTAGGCCCGGGACAGCAAAAAGAGACCCAGTACTTC.